This T cell receptor beta chain emerged from a study of CD8 T cells in Susac syndrome. Trimming left V 3 bases short and J 2 bases short, with 21 bases between. This CDR3 has 17 amino acids. From germline, CDR1 is DFQATT and CDR2 SNEGSKA (reference sequence). TEMRA cells were FACS-enriched and CD8+ and CD4+ T cells negatively isolated. RNA was extracted with the RNeasy kit, and a quantity of roughly 0.45 to 1 ug was reverse transcribed using random hexamers. TCRdb reanalysed the immunoSEQ multiplex PCR reads using MiXCR and keeps one entry per CDR3 protein. The data contain roughly 140,000 distinct CDR3 sequences, approximately 93% of them singletons. This clonotype was observed once.

The rearrangement joins TRBV20-1 to TRBJ2-3; D gene uncertain. The sequenced sample consisted of CD8+ T cells from PBMCs. The TCR was taken from a human donor with multiple sclerosis. CDR3 nucleotides: TGCAGTGCTAGTTTAGGATTTCTCACCTCCGCCACAGATACGCAGTATTTT. Translated, it gives CSASLGFLTSATDTQYF.